The rows below give T cell receptor beta chains drawn from one sample of a study of cytomegalovirus exposure and HLA in healthy donors. Clones were sequenced by immunoSEQ multiplex PCR, and TCRdb holds only the in-frame ones, with some missing. The profile covers some 340,000 clones, with about 85% appearing a single time and 1.2% taken by the ten largest. Sequencing was done on a sample of PBMCs. The receptors come from a woman aged 30 to 39 in good health and CMV-seropositive. The CDR3 runs from the conserved cysteine through the conserved F or W.

TRBV4-3,CASSQGRNTEAFF
TRBV5-1,CASSLGGNGYTF
TRBV7-6,CASSSRQGGSPLHF
TRBV27,CASRKTGKYEQYF
TRBV2,CANKQGGMDTYEQYF
TRBV30,CAWSVGQGYTF
TRBV28,CASSQYYEQYF
TRBV5-4,CASSLSAGNTGELFF
TRBV5-1,CASSLKSGSNEQFF
TRBV9,CASSPEGNTEAFF
TRBV5-6,CASSVSLGMETQYF
TRBV6-6,CASSKTATDNSPLHF
TRBV6-1,CASARQGWYEQYF
TRBV7-6,CASSLAGPTNTEAFF
TRBV6-5,CASSYSGARTDTQYF
TRBV9,CASSALAGSYNEQFF
TRBV28,CASSLFGAGELFF
TRBV28,CASSLLREQYF
TRBV20-1,CSARRDLPQYF
TRBV9,CASSVGRTSGYEQYF
TRBV6-4,CASSEYRGAAGYTF
TRBV5-6,CASSLAATYEQYF
TRBV4-1,CASSQVPGDNQPQHF
TRBV6-6,CASSPSWGRGGEKLFF
TRBV7-6,CASSSDRGSPYSYEQYF
TRBV6-1,CASSGTGGGYTF
TRBV5-1,CASRLVKGSNTEAFF
TRBV4-3,CASSQELGTGRGYTF
TRBV27,CASSSTQLAGFPSYEQYF
TRBV5-4,CASSVNGQVRYTF
TRBV29-1,CSVVGGEHDSYNEQFF
TRBV9,CASSVGNRRNTEAFF
TRBV10-3,CAISDRVPNEKLFF
TRBV27,CASSLGWPPAEAFF
TRBV29-1,CSVQGTSYEQYF
TRBV29-1,CSGVDRVNSPLHF